The source of this TCR beta chain is a study of blood T cells in healthy people across ages. Study conclusions and caveats: Per-million-T-cell TCR beta diversity fell roughly linearly with age. Comparison with aged donors showed that long-lived donors had more naive CD4+ cells and higher diversity.

Germline V gene data show CDR1 as MDHEN and CDR2 as SYDVKM. The CDR3 extends over 15 amino acids. The V end was cut by 1 base, the J end by 6 bases, with 10 bases between. For the second PCR, which ran for roughly 7 to 11 cycles, a sample-barcoded 5' primer and a J-beta primer mix were used. TCRdb re-called the 5' RACE reads with MiXCR, one entry per CDR3 protein. The sample lists about 640,000 distinct CDR3 sequences, around 54% occurring once. This clonotype has more than one count but fewer than ten. As yet, its antigen is unknown. The donors, all healthy, were Caucasians living in Russia, aged roughly 6 to 100. Samples each yielded at least 6 micrograms of total RNA.

The source is a man between 60 and 70 years old in good health. The chain has TRBV28 and TRBJ1-6; no definite D call. The sequencing input was blood. CDR3 sequence (DNA): TGTGCCAGCAGTTTATCCGACACCAGTAATTCACCCCTCCACTTT. Its translation is CASSLSDTSNSPLHF.